This T cell receptor (beta chain) was sequenced in a study of T cell clonality in common variable immunodeficiency. This clone has at least ten counts. The CDR3 end is not reached by the read, which stops 3 residues before it; the germline J gene fills it in. The CDR3 has 16 amino acids. With 6 bases clipped from V and 3 bases from J, the junction kept 10 bases outside the gene matches. Germline V lookup: CDR1 SQVTM, CDR2 ANQGSEA. This table comes from immunoSEQ multiplex PCR, and its TCRdb copy is limited to in-frame clones, with some not included. Observed in the sample are some 38,000 clones, none of them singletons.

This chain uses TRBV29-1 with TRBJ2-3; 12 bases are a match to TRBD2. The receptor's source is a person between 18 and 75 years old in good health. Sequenced sample: peripheral blood mononuclear cells. The sequenced part of the CDR3 DNA is TGCAGCGTGGGAGGGACTAGCGGGCCGGTGACAGATACG. It codes for CSVGGTSGPVTDT. The complete CDR3 reads CSVGGTSGPVTDTQYF.